This T cell receptor (beta chain) was captured in a study of control samples from healthy donors and cancer patients. Method: immunoSEQ multiplex PCR; TCRdb's copy keeps in-frame clones and lacks some. The table has 90,000 to 150,000 clones, around 88% seen once. CDR1 SEHNR and CDR2 FQNEAQ come from the germline V gene (reference sequence). Unmatched junction bases numbered 4, after V lost 5 bases and J lost 4 bases. CDR3 size: 15 residues. The chain links TRBV7-9 to TRBJ2-2; 10 positions match TRBD2. Specimen: blood. The TCR was taken from a man aged 35-49 years in good health. The CDR3 is CASSPSGGLTGELFF. The CDR3 DNA reads as TGTGCCAGCAGCCCTAGCGGGGGCCTCACCGGGGAGCTGTTTTTT.